A single sample is the source of the 17 T cell receptor beta chains below, sequenced in a study of blood T cell repertoires in COVID-19. The protocol was immunoSEQ multiplex PCR, while the TCRdb copy is restricted to in-frame clones and leaves out a portion. Altogether around 330,000 clones are present, approximately 88% being singletons, with the ten largest covering more than 3%. Sequencing was carried out using peripheral blood. The receptors were gathered from a woman aged 45-65 years with active or convalescent COVID-19.

The CDR3 bases are TGCGCCAGCAGCCAAGATGTCCCAGGAAGCTCCTACGAGCAGTACTTC. Its translation: CASSQDVPGSSYEQYF. The J gene is TRBJ2-7, the V gene TRBV4-3; D is undetermined. This CDR3 spans 16 amino acids. Germline V lookup: CDR1 LGHNA, CDR2 YSLEER. V shed 0 bases and J shed 0 bases, with 12 bases lying between them.

The chain links TRBV4-1 to TRBJ1-1; D perhaps matches TRBD1 (6 bases). With 4 bases removed from V and 2 bases from J, the gap between germline ends came to 14 bases. Germline V lookup: CDR1 MGHRA, CDR2 YSYEKL. The CDR3 consists of 15 residues. CDR3 protein: CASSLTLGGNTEAFF. CDR3 DNA sequence: TGCGCCAGCAGCCTAACCCTAGGGGGTAACACTGAAGCTTTCTTT.

V is TRBV3-1 (or the pseudogene TRBV3-2) and J is TRBJ2-5, with 8 positions matching TRBD1. Trimming at V came to 6 bases and at J to 3 bases, leaving 9 bases not matched to a gene. Germline loops: CDR1 LGHDT, CDR2 YNNKEL (reference sequence). This CDR3 region has 15 residues. The CDR3 is CASSETGVLEETQYF. CDR3 in DNA: TGTGCCAGCAGTGAGACAGGGGTCTTAGAAGAGACCCAGTACTTC.

This chain joins TRBV7-6 and TRBJ2-5, with unresolved D. Trimming pared 2 bases from V and 5 bases from J, leaving 6 bases between. Germline loops: CDR1 SGHVS, CDR2 FNYEAQ. The CDR3 has 12 amino acids. CDR3 DNA: TGTGCCAGCAGCTTATGGCAGGAGACCCAGTACTTC. Its translation is CASSLWQETQYF. The whole variable domain, filled in from reference TRBV7-6 and TRBJ2-5, reads GAGVSQSPRYKVTKRGQDVALRCDPISGHVSLYWYRQALGQGPEFLTYFNYEAQQDKSGLPNDRFSAERPEGSISTLTIQRTEQRDSAMYRCASSLWQETQYFGPGTRLLVL.

The chain is built from TRBV15 and TRBJ1-2, with 7 bases lining up with TRBD1. V lost 3 bases and J lost 4; bases outside the gene matches: 8. This CDR3 has 15 amino acids. CDR1 and CDR2 (germline): LNHNV, YYDKDF (reference sequence). The CDR3 DNA reads TGTGCCACCAGCAGCGATCCTACAGGGGCCTATGGCTACACCTTC. This gives the protein CATSSDPTGAYGYTF.

V is TRBV29-1 and J is TRBJ2-5, with a possible D match to TRBD1 (6 bases). The CDR3 is 12 amino acids. CDR1 and CDR2 from the germline V gene are SQVTM and ANQGSEA. Trimming took 6 bases from V and 5 from J, leaving 13 bases between them. The CDR3 DNA follows: TGCAGCGTCAGGGGCACGGGGGAGACCCAGTACTTC. Translated, it gives CSVRGTGETQYF. The variable domain in full, with the rest retrieved from reference TRBV29-1 and TRBJ2-5, is SAVISQKPSRDICQRGTSLTIQCQVDSQVTMMFWYRQQPGQSLTLIATANQGSEATYESGFVIDKFPISRPNLTFSTLTVSNMSPEDSSIYLCSVRGTGETQYFGPGTRLLVL.

The CDR3 protein is CASSPVEIGTPLGNEQFF. In DNA form, the CDR3 reads TGTGCCAGCAGCCCAGTAGAGATCGGGACTCCCCTCGGCAATGAGCAGTTCTTC. J is TRBJ2-1 and V is TRBV9, with D possibly matching TRBD2 (6 bases). Trimming took off 4 bases at V and 6 bases at J, with 26 bases between the two ends. Germline lookup yields CDR1 SGDLS and CDR2 YYNGEE. The CDR3 has 18 residues.

The chain links TRBV2 to TRBJ2-7; tentatively, D is TRBD1 (6 bases). V lost 8 bases and J 0 bases, leaving 11 bases between the germline ends. The germline CDR1 and CDR2 sequences are SNHLY and FYNNEI. The CDR3 contains 13 residues. CDR3 loop: CASEQGISYEQYF. Written as DNA, the CDR3 is TGTGCCAGCGAACAGGGCATCTCCTACGAGCAGTACTTC. Full variable domain (outside the CDR3, taken from reference TRBV2 and TRBJ2-7): EPEVTQTPSHQVTQMGQEVILRCVPISNHLYFYWYRQILGQKVEFLVSFYNNEISEKSEIFDDQFSVERPDGSNFTLKIRSTKLEDSAMYFCASEQGISYEQYFGPGTRLTVT.

The chain uses TRBV19 and TRBJ2-3; 8 nucleotides match TRBD2. The trim removed 7 bases at V and 5 bases at J, leaving 8 bases unmatched. Looked up from germline, CDR1 is LNHDA and CDR2 is SQIVND (reference sequence). The CDR3 consists of 14 residues. CDR3 residues: CASTPAGAEDTQYF. For the CDR3, the DNA is TGTGCCAGTACCCCAGCGGGAGCGGAAGATACGCAGTATTTT.

V gene TRBV5-1 combines with J gene TRBJ2-3; tentative D call: TRBD2 (5 bases). Germline assignment: CDR1 SGHRS and CDR2 YFSETQ. The V gene lost 0 bases and the J gene lost 0 bases, with 14 bases spanning the gap. This CDR3 is built from 17 residues. The CDR3 region has the DNA TGCGCCAGCAGCTTGGAATGGTCGGGGAGTAGCACAGATACGCAGTATTTT. Protein sequence: CASSLEWSGSSTDTQYF.

This clone was seen a few times. J is TRBJ1-1 and V is TRBV14; a possible D gene is TRBD1 (5 bases). Trimming cost V 0 bases and J 5 bases, with 13 bases left between them. The CDR3 has 15 residues. Per the germline V gene, CDR1 is SGHDN and CDR2 is FVKESK. The CDR3 sequence: CASSQDRVGGTEAFF. The DNA of the CDR3 is TGTGCCAGCAGCCAAGATAGGGTGGGGGGGACTGAAGCTTTCTTT.

V and J are TRBV28 and TRBJ2-1; TRBD2 matches at 10 bases. Germline V gene lookup returns CDR1 MDHEN and CDR2 SYDVKM. This CDR3 spans 18 amino acids. Germline trimming cut 5 bases from V and 9 bases from J; bases unmatched to any gene: 19. The CDR3 here is CASSPLPHSGRASSEQFF. The CDR3, as DNA: TGTGCCAGCAGTCCCCTACCCCACAGCGGGAGGGCTTCTAGTGAGCAGTTCTTC.

The chain has TRBV10-2 and TRBJ1-4; D is uncertain. CDR1 is WSHSY and CDR2 is SAAADI in the germline V gene. CDR3 length: 14 residues. V lost 7 bases, J lost 0 bases, and 9 bases lay in between. CDR3 nucleotides: TGCGCCAGCAAATTTGCGGCAACTAATGAAAAACTGTTTTTT. Its translation: CASKFAATNEKLFF.

The V call is TRBV7-2, the J call TRBJ1-1, with TRBD1 matching 8 bases. The germline CDR1 and CDR2 sequences are SGHTA and FQGNSA. Trimming removed 3 bases from V and 5 bases from J; junction bases left unmatched: 8. The CDR3 contains 15 residues. The CDR3 is CASSFRTGPKTEAFF. The CDR3 bases are TGTGCCAGCAGCTTCCGGACAGGGCCAAAGACTGAAGCTTTCTTT.

The chain combines TRBV3-1 (or the pseudogene TRBV3-2) with TRBJ1-2; 7 positions agree with TRBD1. This CDR3 comprises 15 residues. The V gene's germline CDR1 is LGHDT and CDR2 YNNKEL (reference sequence). V shed 4 bases, J shed 0 bases, and the junction held 5 bases outside the gene matches. CDR3 in amino acids: CASSPGTATNYGYTF. The CDR3 coding sequence is TGTGCCAGCAGCCCCGGGACAGCCACTAACTATGGCTACACCTTC.

The rearrangement joins TRBV19 to TRBJ2-1; maybe TRBD2 (5 bases). Germline V gene data show CDR1 as LNHDA and CDR2 as SQIVND (reference sequence). There are 14 residues in the CDR3. V lost 3 bases to trimming and J lost 3 bases, with 9 bases between them. The CDR3 here is CASSIGGSYNEQFF. The CDR3 DNA reads TGTGCCAGTAGTATTGGAGGCAGCTACAATGAGCAGTTCTTC.

The chain uses TRBV25-1 and TRBJ1-3; D is unresolved. The germline gives CDR1 MGHDK, CDR2 SYGVNS. Trimming pared 3 bases from V and 0 bases from J, leaving 3 bases between. The CDR3 is 13 residues long. The CDR3 loop is CASSERSGNTIYF. CDR3 DNA sequence: TGTGCCAGCAGTGAGCGCTCTGGAAACACCATATATTTT.